This TCR beta chain was recorded in a study of beta chain features in type 1 diabetes. Points from the study as a whole: There was no resolution here of whether HLA type influences TCRB rearrangement.

Expressed TCRB transcripts were sequenced because the entire RNA isolate underwent reverse transcription. Assay used: immunoSEQ multiplex PCR; TCRdb lists only in-frame clones, some missing. Of about 900,000 clones detected, about a sixth appear once; the ten largest clones hold about 0.02%. A word on this clone: Its antigen is currently unknown.

The sequencing sample was made of naive CD4+ T cells from blood. The receptor was isolated from a woman under 30 in good health.

CDR3 sequence reads: CASSRQIDTGYTF. The CDR3 nucleotides are TGTGCCAGCAGCCGACAGATCGATACCGGCTACACCTTC. This rearrangement joins TRBV13 to TRBJ1-2; D may be TRBD1 (5 bases). Per germline, CDR1 PRHDT and CDR2 FYEKMQ (reference sequence). V was trimmed by 5 bases and J by 8 bases, leaving 15 bases between them. The CDR3 spans 13 residues.